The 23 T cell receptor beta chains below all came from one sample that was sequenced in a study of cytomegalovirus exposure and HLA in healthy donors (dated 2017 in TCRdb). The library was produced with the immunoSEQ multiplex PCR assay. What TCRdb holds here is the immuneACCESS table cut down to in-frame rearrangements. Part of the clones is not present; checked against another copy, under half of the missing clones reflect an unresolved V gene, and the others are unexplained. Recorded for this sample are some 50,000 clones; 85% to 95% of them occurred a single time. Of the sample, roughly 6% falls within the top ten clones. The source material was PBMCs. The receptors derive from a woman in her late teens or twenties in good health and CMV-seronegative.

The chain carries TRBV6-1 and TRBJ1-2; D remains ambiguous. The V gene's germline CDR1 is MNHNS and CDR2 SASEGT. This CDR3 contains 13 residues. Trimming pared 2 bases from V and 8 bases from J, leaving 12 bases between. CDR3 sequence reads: CASSERRGGGYTF. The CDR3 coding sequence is TGTGCCAGCAGTGAACGGCGAGGAGGCGGCTACACCTTC.

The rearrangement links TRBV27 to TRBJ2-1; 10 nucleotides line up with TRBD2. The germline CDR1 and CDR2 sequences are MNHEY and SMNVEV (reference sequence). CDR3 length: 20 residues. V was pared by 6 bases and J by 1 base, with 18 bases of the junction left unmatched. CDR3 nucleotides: TGTGCCAGCAGGGGAGTTGGGAGGACTAGCGGTTCAATGTCCTACAATGAGCAGTTCTTC. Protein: CASRGVGRTSGSMSYNEQFF.

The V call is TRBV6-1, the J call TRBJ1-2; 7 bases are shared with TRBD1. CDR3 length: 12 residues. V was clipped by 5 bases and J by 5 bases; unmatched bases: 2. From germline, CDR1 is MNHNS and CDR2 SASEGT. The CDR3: CASSSTGYGYTF. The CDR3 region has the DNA TGTGCCAGCAGTTCGACAGGGTATGGCTACACCTTC.

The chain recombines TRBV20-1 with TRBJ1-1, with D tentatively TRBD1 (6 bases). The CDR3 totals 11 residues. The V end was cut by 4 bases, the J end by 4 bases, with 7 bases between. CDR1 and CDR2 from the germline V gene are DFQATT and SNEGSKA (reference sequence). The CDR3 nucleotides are TGCAGTGCTAAAGGGGGCACTGAAGCTTTCTTT. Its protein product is CSAKGGTEAFF.

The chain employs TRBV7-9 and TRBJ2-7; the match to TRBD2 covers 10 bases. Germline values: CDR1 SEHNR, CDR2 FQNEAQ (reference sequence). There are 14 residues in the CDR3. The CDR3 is CASSLAGESYEQYV. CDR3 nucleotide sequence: TGTGCCAGCAGCCTAGCGGGAGAGTCCTACGAGCAGTACGTC.

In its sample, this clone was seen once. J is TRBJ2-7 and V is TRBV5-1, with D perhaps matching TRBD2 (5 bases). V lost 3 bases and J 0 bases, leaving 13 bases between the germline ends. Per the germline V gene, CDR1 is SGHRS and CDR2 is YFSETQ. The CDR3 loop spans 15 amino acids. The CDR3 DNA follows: TGCGCCAGCAGCTGGCGGACTGAAAGCTCCTACGAGCAGTACTTC. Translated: CASSWRTESSYEQYF.

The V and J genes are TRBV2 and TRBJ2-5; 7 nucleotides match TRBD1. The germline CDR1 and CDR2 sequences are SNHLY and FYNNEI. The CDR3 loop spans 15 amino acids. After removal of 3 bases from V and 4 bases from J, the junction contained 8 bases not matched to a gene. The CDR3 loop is CASSETGAGGETQYF. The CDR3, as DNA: TGTGCCAGCAGTGAGACAGGAGCAGGGGGAGAGACCCAGTACTTC.

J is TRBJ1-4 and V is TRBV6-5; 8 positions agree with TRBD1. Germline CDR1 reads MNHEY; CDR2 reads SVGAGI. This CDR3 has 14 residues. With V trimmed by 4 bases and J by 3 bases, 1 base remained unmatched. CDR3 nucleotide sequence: TGTGCCAGCAGTTCGACAGGGGCTAATGAAAAACTGTTTTTT. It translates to CASSSTGANEKLFF.

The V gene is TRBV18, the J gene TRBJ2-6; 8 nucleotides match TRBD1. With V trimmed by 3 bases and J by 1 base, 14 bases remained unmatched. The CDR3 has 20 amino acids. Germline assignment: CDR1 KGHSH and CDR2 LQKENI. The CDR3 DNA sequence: TGTGCCAGCTCACCTTTTCCGGAAGGACAGGGAGCTTCTGGGGCCAACGTCCTGACTTTC. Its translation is CASSPFPEGQGASGANVLTF.

The CDR3: CATAGYGYTF. In nucleotides, the CDR3 is TGTGCCACGGCGGGGTATGGCTACACCTTC. This rearrangement joins TRBV2 to TRBJ1-2; D uncertain. Germline V gives CDR1 SNHLY, CDR2 FYNNEI. The V end was cut by 10 bases, the J end by 5 bases, with 8 bases between. The CDR3 runs to 10 residues.

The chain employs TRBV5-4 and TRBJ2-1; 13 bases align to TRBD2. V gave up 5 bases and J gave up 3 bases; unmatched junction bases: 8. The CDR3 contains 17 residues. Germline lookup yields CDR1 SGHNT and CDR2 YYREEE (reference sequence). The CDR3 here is CASSSGLAGVFYNEQFF. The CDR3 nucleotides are TGTGCCAGCAGTTCCGGACTAGCGGGAGTCTTCTACAATGAGCAGTTCTTC.

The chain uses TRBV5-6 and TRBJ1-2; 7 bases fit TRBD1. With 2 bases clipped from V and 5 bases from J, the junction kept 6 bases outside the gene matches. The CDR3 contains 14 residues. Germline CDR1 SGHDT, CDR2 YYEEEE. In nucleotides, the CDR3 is TGTGCCAGCAGCTTTACCGGGACAGAGTATGGCTACACCTTC. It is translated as CASSFTGTEYGYTF.

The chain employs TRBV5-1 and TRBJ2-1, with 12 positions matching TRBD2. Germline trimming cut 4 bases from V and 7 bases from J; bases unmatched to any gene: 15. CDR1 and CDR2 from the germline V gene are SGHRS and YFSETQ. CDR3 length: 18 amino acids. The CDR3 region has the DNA TGCGCCAGCAGCCGCACCGGGACTAGCGGGTCCCGAGGGAATGAGCAGTTCTTC. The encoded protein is CASSRTGTSGSRGNEQFF.

The CDR3 spells CASSQSRDRGFETQYF. The CDR3 DNA follows: TGCGCCAGCAGTCAATCACGGGACAGGGGGTTCGAGACCCAGTACTTC. The J gene is TRBJ2-5, the V gene TRBV23-1; 11 bases map to TRBD1. TRBV23-1 is marked as an open reading frame, function uncertain. V trimming: 0 bases; J trimming: 5 bases; junction bases outside the gene matches: 5. This CDR3 region has 16 residues.

CDR3 in amino acids: CASSLRAGQGNTEAFF. The CDR3 coding sequence is TGTGCCAGCAGCTTAAGGGCCGGACAGGGGAACACTGAAGCTTTCTTT. The genes are TRBV7-9 and TRBJ1-1; TRBD1 matches 8 bases. Germline V lookup: CDR1 SEHNR, CDR2 FQNEAQ (reference sequence). V was clipped by 2 bases and J by 1 base; unmatched bases: 6. The CDR3 contains 16 residues.

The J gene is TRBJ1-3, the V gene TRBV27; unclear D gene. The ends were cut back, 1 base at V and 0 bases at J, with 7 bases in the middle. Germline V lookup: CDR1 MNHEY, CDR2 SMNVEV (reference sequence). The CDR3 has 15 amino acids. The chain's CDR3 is CASSLYLSSGNTIYF. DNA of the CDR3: TGTGCCAGCAGTTTATATCTTTCCTCTGGAAACACCATATATTTT.

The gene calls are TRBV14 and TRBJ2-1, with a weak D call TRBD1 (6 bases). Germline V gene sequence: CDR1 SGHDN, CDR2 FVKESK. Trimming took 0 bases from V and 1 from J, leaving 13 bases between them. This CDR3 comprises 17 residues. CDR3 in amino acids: CASSQDNRAWSYNEQFF. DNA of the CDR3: TGTGCCAGCAGCCAAGATAACAGGGCTTGGTCCTACAATGAGCAGTTCTTC.

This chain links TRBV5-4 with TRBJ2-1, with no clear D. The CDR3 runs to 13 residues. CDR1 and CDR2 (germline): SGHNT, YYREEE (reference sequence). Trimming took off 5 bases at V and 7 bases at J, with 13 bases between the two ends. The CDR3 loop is CASRSVGENEQFF. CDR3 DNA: TGTGCCAGCAGATCTGTCGGAGAAAATGAGCAGTTCTTC.

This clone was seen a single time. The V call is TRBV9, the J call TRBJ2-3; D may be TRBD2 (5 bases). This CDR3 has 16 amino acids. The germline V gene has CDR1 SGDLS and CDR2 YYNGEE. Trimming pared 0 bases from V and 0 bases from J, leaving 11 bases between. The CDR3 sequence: CASSVVGSVSTDTQYF. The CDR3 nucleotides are TGTGCCAGCAGCGTAGTCGGTAGCGTTAGCACAGATACGCAGTATTTT.

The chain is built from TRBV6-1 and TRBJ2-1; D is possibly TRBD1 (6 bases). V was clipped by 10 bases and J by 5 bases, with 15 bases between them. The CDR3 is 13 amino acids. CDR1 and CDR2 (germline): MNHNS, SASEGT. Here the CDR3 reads CATTGTENNEQFF. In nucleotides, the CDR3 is TGTGCCACTACAGGGACGGAGAACAATGAGCAGTTCTTC.

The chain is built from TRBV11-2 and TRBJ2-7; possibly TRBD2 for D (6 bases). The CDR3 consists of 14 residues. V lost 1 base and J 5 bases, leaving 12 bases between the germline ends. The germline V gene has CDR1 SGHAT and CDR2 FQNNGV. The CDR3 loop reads CASSLGGGVDEQYF. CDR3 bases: TGTGCCAGCAGCTTAGGAGGCGGGGTGGACGAGCAGTACTTC.

CDR3 nucleotides: TGTGCCAGCAGTCTAGGGGGCATACCGGGACAGGGGATTCGTGGCAATCAGCCCCAGCATTTT. Translating gives CASSLGGIPGQGIRGNQPQHF. This sequence joins TRBV28 and TRBJ1-5; TRBD1 matches 10 bases. After removal of 5 bases from V and 2 bases from J, the junction contained 21 bases not matched to a gene. Germline values: CDR1 MDHEN, CDR2 SYDVKM. The CDR3 runs 21 residues.

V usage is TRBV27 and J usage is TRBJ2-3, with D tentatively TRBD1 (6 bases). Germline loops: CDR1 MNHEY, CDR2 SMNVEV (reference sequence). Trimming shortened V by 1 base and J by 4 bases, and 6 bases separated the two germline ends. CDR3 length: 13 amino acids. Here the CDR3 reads CASSLWTADTQYF. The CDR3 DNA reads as TGTGCCAGCAGTTTATGGACAGCAGATACGCAGTATTTT.